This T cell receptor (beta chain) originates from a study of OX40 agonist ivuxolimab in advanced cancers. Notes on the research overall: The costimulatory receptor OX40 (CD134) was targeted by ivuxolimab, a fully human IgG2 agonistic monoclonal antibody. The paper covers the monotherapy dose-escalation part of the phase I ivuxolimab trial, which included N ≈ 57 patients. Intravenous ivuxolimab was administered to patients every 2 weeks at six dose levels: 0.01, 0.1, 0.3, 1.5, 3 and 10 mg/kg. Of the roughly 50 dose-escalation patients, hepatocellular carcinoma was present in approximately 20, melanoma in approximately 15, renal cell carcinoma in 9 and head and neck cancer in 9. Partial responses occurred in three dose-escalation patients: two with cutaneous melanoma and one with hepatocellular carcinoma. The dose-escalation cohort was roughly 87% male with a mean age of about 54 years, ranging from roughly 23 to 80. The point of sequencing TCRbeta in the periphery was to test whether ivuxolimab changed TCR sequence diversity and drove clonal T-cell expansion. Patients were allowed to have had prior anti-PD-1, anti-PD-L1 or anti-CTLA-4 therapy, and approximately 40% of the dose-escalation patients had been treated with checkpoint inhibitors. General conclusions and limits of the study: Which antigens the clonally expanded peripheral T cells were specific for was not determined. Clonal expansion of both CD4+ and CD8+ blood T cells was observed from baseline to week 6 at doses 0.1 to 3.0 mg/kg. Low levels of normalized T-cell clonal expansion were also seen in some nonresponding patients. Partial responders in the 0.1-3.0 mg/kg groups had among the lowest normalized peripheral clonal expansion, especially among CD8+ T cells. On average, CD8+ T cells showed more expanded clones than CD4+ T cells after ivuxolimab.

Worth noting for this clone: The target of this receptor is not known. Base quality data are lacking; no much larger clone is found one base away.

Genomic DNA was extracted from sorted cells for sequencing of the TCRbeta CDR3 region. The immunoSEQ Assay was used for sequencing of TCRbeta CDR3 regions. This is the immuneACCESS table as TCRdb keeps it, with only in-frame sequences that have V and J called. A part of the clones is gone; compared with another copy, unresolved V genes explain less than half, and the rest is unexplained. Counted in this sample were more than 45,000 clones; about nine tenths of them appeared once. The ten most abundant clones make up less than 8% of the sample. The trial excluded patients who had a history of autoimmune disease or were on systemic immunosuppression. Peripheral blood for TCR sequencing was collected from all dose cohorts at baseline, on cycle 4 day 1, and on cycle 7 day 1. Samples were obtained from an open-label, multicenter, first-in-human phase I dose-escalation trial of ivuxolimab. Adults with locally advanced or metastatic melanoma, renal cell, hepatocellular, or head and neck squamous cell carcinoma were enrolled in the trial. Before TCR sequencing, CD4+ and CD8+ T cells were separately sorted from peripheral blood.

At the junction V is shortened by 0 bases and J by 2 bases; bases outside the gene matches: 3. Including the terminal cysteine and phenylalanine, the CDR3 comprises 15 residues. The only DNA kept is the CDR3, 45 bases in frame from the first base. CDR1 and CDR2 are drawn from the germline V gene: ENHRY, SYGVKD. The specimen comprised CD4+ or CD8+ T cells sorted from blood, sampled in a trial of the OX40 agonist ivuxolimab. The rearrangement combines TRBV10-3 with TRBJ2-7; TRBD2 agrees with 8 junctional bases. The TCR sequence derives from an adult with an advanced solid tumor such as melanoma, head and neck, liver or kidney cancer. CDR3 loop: CAISESASGPYEQYF. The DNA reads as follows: TGTGCCATCAGTGAGTCGGCTAGCGGGCCCTACGAGCAGTACTTC.